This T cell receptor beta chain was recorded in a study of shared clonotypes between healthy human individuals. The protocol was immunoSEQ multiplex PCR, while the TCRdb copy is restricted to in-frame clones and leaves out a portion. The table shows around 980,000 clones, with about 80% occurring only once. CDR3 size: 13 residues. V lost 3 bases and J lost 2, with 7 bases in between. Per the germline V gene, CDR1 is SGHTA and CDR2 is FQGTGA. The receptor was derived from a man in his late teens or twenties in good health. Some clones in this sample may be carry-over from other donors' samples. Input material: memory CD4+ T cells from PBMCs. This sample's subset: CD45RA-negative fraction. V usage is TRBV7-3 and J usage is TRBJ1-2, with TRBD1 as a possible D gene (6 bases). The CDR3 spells CASSLGANYGYTF. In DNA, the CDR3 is TGTGCCAGCAGCTTGGGGGCGAACTATGGCTACACCTTC.